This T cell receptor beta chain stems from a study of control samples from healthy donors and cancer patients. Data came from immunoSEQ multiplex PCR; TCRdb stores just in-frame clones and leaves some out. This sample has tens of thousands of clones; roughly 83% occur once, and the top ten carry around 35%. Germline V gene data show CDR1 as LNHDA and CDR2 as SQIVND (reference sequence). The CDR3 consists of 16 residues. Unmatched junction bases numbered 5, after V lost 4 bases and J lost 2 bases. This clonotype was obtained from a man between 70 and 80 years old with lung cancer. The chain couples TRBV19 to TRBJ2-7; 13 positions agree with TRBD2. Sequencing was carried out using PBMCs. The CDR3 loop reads CASSNRLAGGPYEQYF. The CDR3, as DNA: TGTGCCAGTAGTAACCGACTAGCGGGGGGACCCTACGAGCAGTACTTC.